The following is a T cell receptor (beta chain) sequence with its context. The antigen remains undetermined. The donors comprised healthy bone marrow donors. These data belong to a study of cytomegalovirus exposure and HLA in healthy donors. Study-level findings and limits: Reported results showed that the classifier diagnosed cytomegalovirus status with high specificity and sensitivity. As immune exposure information, only CMV serostatus was available.

The PCR used 60 Vbeta and 13 Jbeta primers. Only in-frame clones appear in the TCRdb table, and some are missing; sequencing was by immunoSEQ multiplex PCR. In total, the table holds approximately 210,000 clones. The CDR3 consists of 17 residues. Germline V gene sequence: CDR1 KGHSH, CDR2 LQKENI. J was trimmed by 5 bases and V by 5 bases; bases with no gene match: 16. The specimen sequenced was PBMCs. The chain links TRBV18 to TRBJ2-5, with TRBD1 identical over 8 bases. The receptor comes from a woman aged 25 to 39 in good health and CMV-seropositive. The CDR3 here is CASSSSADRGSVETQYF. CDR3 nucleotides: TGTGCCAGCTCATCGTCCGCCGACAGGGGATCCGTCGAGACCCAGTACTTC.